Detailed here is one T cell receptor beta chain. As yet, its antigen is unknown. The germline V gene encodes CDR1 LNHNV and CDR2 YYDKDF (reference sequence). Trimming took 1 base from V and 7 from J, leaving 11 bases between them. This CDR3 has 14 amino acids. How the authors handled the data: For papillary thyroid cancer, a distant-metastasis classifier was constructed from CDR3 differences observed across clinicopathological groups. TCRdb re-called the PCR reads with MiXCR. TCRdb's processing, not the authors', yielded these V and J calls. The sample has around 23,000 clones, approximately 24% seen once. The data stem from a study of metastatic and nonmetastatic thyroid tumors. About the study: Both malignant and benign thyroid patients supplied peripheral blood and tumor or nodule tissue samples, across which the repertoires of these patients were then compared.

None of the patients had undergone any treatment ahead of thyroid surgery. Whole-study results and caveats: Patients with malignant thyroid tumors reportedly had significantly higher TCR beta diversity than those with benign nodules, in blood and tumor.

The TCR comes from a male donor with papillary thyroid cancer or a benign thyroid nodule (not recorded which). Some clones in this sample may be carry-over from other donors' samples. The sequenced material came from blood. V usage is TRBV15 and J usage is TRBJ2-1; weak D call: TRBD2 (6 bases). CDR3 loop: CATSRVVAENEQFF. The DNA of the CDR3 is TGTGCCACCAGCAGAGTTGTAGCGGAGAATGAGCAGTTCTTC.